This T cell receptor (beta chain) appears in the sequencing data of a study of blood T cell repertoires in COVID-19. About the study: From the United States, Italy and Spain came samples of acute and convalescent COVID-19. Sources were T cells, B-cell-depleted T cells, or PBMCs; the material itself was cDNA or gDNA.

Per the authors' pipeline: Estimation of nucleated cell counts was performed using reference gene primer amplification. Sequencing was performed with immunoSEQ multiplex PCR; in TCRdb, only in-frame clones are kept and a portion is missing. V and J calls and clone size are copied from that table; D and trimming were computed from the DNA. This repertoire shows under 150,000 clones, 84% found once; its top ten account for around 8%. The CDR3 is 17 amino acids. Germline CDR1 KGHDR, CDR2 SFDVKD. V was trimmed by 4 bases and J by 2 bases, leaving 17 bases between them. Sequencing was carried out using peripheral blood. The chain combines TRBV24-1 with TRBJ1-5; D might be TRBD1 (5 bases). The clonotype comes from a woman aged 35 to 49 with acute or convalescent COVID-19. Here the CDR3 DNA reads TGTGCCACCAGTGAACCCCGGACAACTAAGGGCAATCAGCCCCAGCATTTT. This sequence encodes CATSEPRTTKGNQPQHF.